The present entry profiles one T cell receptor beta chain with its context. The sample comes from a study of T cell changes during pregnancy in multiple sclerosis. The table came from immunoSEQ multiplex PCR; TCRdb's copy has only in-frame clones and leaves some out. The sample carries tens of thousands of clones, under 95% recorded once. The TCR originated in a female donor with multiple sclerosis, enrolled in a pregnancy study. The sample consisted of CD4+ T cells from peripheral blood mononuclear cells, taken in the second trimester of pregnancy.

The CDR3 nucleotides are TGTGCCAGCAGCACCGGGCGGGAGTACCACAATGAGCAGTTCTTC. This sequence encodes CASSTGREYHNEQFF. This sequence joins TRBV5-4 and TRBJ2-1; 7 bases are shared with TRBD2. This CDR3 region has 15 residues. Germline V lookup: CDR1 SGHNT, CDR2 YYREEE (reference sequence). Unmatched junction bases numbered 9, after V lost 4 bases and J lost 5 bases.